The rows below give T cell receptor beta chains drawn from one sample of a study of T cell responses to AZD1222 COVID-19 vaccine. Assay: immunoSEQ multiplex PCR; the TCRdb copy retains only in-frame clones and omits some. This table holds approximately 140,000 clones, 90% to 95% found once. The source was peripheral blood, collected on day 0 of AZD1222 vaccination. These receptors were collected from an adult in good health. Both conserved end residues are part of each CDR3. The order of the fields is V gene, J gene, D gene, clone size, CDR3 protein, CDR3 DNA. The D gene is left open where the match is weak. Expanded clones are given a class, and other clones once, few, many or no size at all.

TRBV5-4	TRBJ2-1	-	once	CASSKDRNYNEQFF	TGTGCCAGCAGTAAGGACCGTAACTACAATGAGCAGTTCTTC
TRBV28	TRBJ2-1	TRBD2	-	CASSSLAGGYNEQFF	TGTGCCAGCAGCTCTCTAGCGGGGGGGTACAATGAGCAGTTCTTC
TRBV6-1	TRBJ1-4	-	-	CASSGQVHTTNEKLFF	TGTGCCAGCAGTGGACAAGTCCATACAACTAATGAAAAACTGTTTTTT
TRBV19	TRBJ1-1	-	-	CASSIFGRNTEAFF	TGTGCCAGTAGTATCTTCGGCAGAAACACTGAAGCTTTCTTT
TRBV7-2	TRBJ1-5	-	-	CASSGGTPYSNQPQHF	TGTGCCAGCAGCGGGGGGACACCATATAGCAATCAGCCCCAGCATTTT
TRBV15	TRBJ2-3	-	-	CATSRDADTQYF	TGTGCCACCAGCAGAGATGCAGATACGCAGTATTTT
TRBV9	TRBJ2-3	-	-	CASSGGGAVVQDTQYF	TGTGCCAGCAGCGGTGGAGGGGCAGTCGTACAAGATACGCAGTATTTT
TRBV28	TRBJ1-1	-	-	CASRPGHRNTEAFF	TGTGCCAGCAGGCCCGGACACAGAAACACTGAAGCTTTCTTT
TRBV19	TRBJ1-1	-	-	CASSILRGNTEAFF	TGTGCCAGTAGTATACTTCGGGGGAACACTGAAGCTTTCTTT
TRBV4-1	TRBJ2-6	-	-	CASNPALSSGANVLTF	TGCGCCAGCAATCCAGCCTTGTCCTCTGGGGCCAACGTCCTGACTTTC
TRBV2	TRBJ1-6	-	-	CASILPIGAYNSPLHF	TGTGCCAGCATCCTCCCGATCGGGGCCTATAATTCACCCCTCCACTTT
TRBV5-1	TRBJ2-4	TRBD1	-	CASSLSQGENIQYF	TGCGCCAGCAGCTTGTCTCAGGGGGAAAACATTCAGTACTTC
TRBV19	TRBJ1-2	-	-	CASSATGIYGYTF	TGTGCCAGTAGTGCAACAGGGATATATGGCTACACCTTC
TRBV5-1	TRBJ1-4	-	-	CASSLRDTRTNEKLFF	TGCGCCAGCAGCCTACGGGACACCCGAACTAATGAAAAACTGTTTTTT
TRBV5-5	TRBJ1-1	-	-	CASSLAWRYEAFF	TGTGCCAGCAGCTTGGCCTGGCGATACGAAGCTTTCTTT
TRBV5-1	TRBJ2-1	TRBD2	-	CASTLHGGGGNEQFF	TGCGCCAGCACCCTTCACGGGGGGGGAGGGAATGAGCAGTTCTTC
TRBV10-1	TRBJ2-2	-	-	CASSESPGNTGELFF	TGCGCCAGCAGTGAGTCACCAGGAAACACCGGGGAGCTGTTTTTT
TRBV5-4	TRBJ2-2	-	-	CASTSFFGTVNTGELFF	TGTGCCAGTACTTCATTCTTCGGGACGGTGAACACCGGGGAGCTGTTTTTT
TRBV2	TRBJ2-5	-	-	CASSDHKGRETQYF	TGTGCCAGCAGTGATCACAAGGGAAGAGAGACCCAGTACTTC
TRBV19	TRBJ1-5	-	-	CASRVGGESNQPQHF	TGTGCCAGTAGAGTGGGGGGCGAATCCAATCAGCCCCAGCATTTT
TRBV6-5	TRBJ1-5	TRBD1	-	CASSYSGQGSNQPQHF	TGTGCCAGCAGTTACTCGGGACAGGGGAGCAATCAGCCCCAGCATTTT
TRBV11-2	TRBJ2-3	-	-	CASSRPGEGPNTDTQYF	TGTGCCAGCAGCCGACCAGGGGAGGGACCCAACACAGATACGCAGTATTTT
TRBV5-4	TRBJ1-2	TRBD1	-	CASYRDRGGYTF	TGTGCCAGCTACCGGGACAGGGGGGGCTACACCTTC
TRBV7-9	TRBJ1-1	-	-	CASSLSSGGTHTEAFF	TGTGCCAGCAGCTTAAGTTCAGGTGGGACACACACTGAAGCTTTCTTT
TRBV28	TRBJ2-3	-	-	CASERAGLAQYF	TGTGCCAGCGAGCGTGCGGGGCTCGCGCAGTATTTT
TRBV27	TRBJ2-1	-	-	CASSLLDTYNEQFF	TGTGCCAGCAGTTTATTGGACACCTACAATGAGCAGTTCTTC
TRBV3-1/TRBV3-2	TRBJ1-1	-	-	CASSQGRGGGTEAFF	TGTGCCAGCAGCCAAGGTCGCGGGGGAGGCACTGAAGCTTTCTTT
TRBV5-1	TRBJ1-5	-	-	CASSSDSGSNQPQHF	TGCGCCAGCAGCTCCGACAGTGGTAGCAATCAGCCCCAGCATTTT
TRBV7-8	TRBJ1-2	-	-	CASSLGRVNYGYTF	TGTGCCAGCAGCTTAGGCAGGGTTAACTATGGCTACACCTTC
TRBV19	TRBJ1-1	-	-	CASSLRGGNTEAFF	TGTGCCAGTAGTCTACGGGGGGGTAACACTGAAGCTTTCTTT
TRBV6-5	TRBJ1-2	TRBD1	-	CASSYMAGGLKTGYTF	TGTGCCAGCAGTTACATGGCAGGGGGGTTGAAGACGGGCTACACCTTC
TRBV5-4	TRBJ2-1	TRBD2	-	CASTERGLNEQFF	TGTGCCAGCACCGAGCGGGGGCTCAATGAGCAGTTCTTC
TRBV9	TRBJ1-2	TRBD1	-	CASSVGDRGKLDYGYTF	TGTGCCAGCAGCGTAGGTGACAGGGGAAAACTGGACTATGGCTACACCTTC
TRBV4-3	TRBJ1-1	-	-	CASSQTRGINTEAFF	TGCGCCAGCAGCCAAACCCGGGGGATAAACACTGAAGCTTTCTTT
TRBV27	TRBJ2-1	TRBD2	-	CASSGTSGRTYNEQFF	TGTGCCAGCAGTGGGACTAGCGGGAGGACCTACAATGAGCAGTTCTTC
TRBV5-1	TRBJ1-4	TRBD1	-	CASSYTGATNEKLFF	TGCGCCAGCAGCTACACAGGGGCAACTAATGAAAAACTGTTTTTT
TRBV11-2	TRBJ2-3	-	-	CASSLEAGAKDTQYF	TGTGCCAGCAGCTTAGAGGCGGGGGCGAAAGATACGCAGTATTTT
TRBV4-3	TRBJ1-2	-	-	CASSQGMRANYGYTF	TGCGCCAGCAGCCAAGGCATGAGGGCTAACTATGGCTACACCTTC
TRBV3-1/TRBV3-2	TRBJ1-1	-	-	CASSQVYPGGSTEAFF	TGTGCCAGCAGCCAAGTTTATCCGGGGGGGAGTACTGAAGCTTTCTTT
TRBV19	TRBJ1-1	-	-	CASHSWTEAFF	TGTGCCAGCCATAGCTGGACTGAAGCTTTCTTT
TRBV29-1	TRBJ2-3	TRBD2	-	CSVGTSGKVDTQYF	TGCAGCGTCGGGACTAGCGGGAAGGTAGATACGCAGTATTTT
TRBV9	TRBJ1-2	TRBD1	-	CASSVGQGAGYGYTF	TGTGCCAGCAGCGTCGGACAGGGGGCTGGCTATGGCTACACCTTC
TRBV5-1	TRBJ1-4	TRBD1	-	CASSSKGQRGEREKLFF	TGCGCCAGCAGCTCGAAGGGACAGCGGGGGGAGAGAGAAAAACTGTTTTTT
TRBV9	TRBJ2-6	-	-	CASSPNQPWGYSGANVLTF	TGTGCCAGCAGCCCAAATCAACCCTGGGGTTACTCTGGGGCCAACGTCCTGACTTTC
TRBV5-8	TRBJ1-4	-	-	CASSFERSNEKLFF	TGTGCCAGCAGCTTTGAAAGGTCTAATGAAAAACTGTTTTTT
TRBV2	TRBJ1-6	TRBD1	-	CASSARTGLNSPLHF	TGTGCCAGCAGCGCGCGGACAGGGCTGAATTCACCCCTCCACTTT
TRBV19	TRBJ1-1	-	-	CATTLRFEWLSTEAFF	TGTGCCACCACGTTGAGGTTTGAGTGGTTGAGCACTGAAGCTTTCTTT
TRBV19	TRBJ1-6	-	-	CASSIVPGSPLHF	TGTGCCAGTAGTATAGTCCCCGGTTCACCCCTCCACTTT
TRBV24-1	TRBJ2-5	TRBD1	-	CATSDPADRGETQYF	TGTGCCACCAGTGATCCTGCTGACAGGGGAGAGACCCAGTACTTC
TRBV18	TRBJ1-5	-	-	CASSRGGNQPQHF	TGTGCCAGCTCAAGAGGCGGCAATCAGCCCCAGCATTTT
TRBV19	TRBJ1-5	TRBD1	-	CASSTDRVGQPQHF	TGTGCCAGTAGTACCGACAGGGTTGGACAGCCCCAGCATTTT
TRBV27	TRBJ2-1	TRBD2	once	CASSGLAGATPYNEQFF	TGTGCCAGCAGTGGACTAGCGGGAGCTACTCCCTACAATGAGCAGTTCTTC
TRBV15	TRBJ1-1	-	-	CATSREKGSAFF	TGTGCCACCAGCAGAGAGAAGGGTTCGGCTTTCTTT
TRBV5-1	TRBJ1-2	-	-	CASSLAAGWDYGYTF	TGCGCCAGCAGCTTGGCTGCAGGGTGGGACTATGGCTACACCTTC
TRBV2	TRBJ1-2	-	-	CASTIGGAYGYTF	TGTGCCAGCACCATCGGGGGGGCCTATGGCTACACCTTC